The next 30 T cell receptor beta chains were all read from a single sample in a study of T cells after yellow fever vaccination. TCRdb used MiXCR to reprocess the 5' RACE reads, holding one entry per CDR3 protein. The data show 250,000 or so distinct CDR3 sequences, about 3.5% seen once. Sequenced here: PBMCs, sampled 15 days after the yellow fever booster vaccination. The origin of the receptors is a man between 18 and 35 years old who received the YFV17D yellow fever vaccine.

This clonotype was seen more than once but under ten times. As DNA, the CDR3 is TGTGCCAGCAGCTCGACAGGGAACGAGCAGTACTTC. Protein product: CASSSTGNEQYF. This chain links TRBV7-2 with TRBJ2-7; 7 bases match TRBD1. The CDR3 is 12 amino acids. Germline trimming cut 4 bases from V and 5 bases from J; bases unmatched to any gene: 2. The germline CDR1 and CDR2 sequences are SGHTA and FQGNSA.

This clonotype appeared many times. V usage is TRBV5-1 and J usage is TRBJ1-1, with 7 bases fitting TRBD1. Trimming took 0 bases from V and 8 from J; bases not matched to a gene: 7. Looked up from germline, CDR1 is SGHRS and CDR2 is YFSETQ. The CDR3 has 14 amino acids. The CDR3 sequence: CASSLAVTGAEAFF. DNA of the CDR3: TGCGCCAGCAGCTTGGCCGTAACAGGGGCCGAAGCTTTCTTT.

This clonotype was seen repeatedly, ten times or more. This chain connects TRBV12-3 or TRBV12-4 to TRBJ2-1; the match to TRBD1 covers 9 bases. The CDR3 runs 16 residues. The ends lost 6 bases at V and 6 bases at J; junction bases unmatched: 12. In DNA, the CDR3 is TGTGCCAGCAGCTCGACAGGGGGTTGGGTACGCAATGAGCAGTTCTTC. Its translation: CASSSTGGWVRNEQFF.

This clonotype was detected many times. The J gene is TRBJ2-3, the V gene TRBV6-1, with 11 bases fitting TRBD2. CDR3 size: 16 residues. The J segment lost 2 bases and the V segment lost 2 bases, leaving 3 bases of the junction unmatched. Looked up from germline, CDR1 is MNHNS and CDR2 is SASEGT. The CDR3 DNA sequence: TGTGCCAGCAGTGAACTAGCGGGGGGACCCACAGATACGCAGTATTTT. Translating it yields CASSELAGGPTDTQYF.

This clonotype was observed at least ten times. The chain recombines TRBV30 with TRBJ2-1; D is ambiguous. CDR1 GTSNPN and CDR2 SVGIG come from the germline V gene (reference sequence). The V gene lost 0 bases and the J gene lost 0 bases, with 15 bases spanning the gap. CDR3 length: 17 residues. CDR3 nucleotides: TGTGCCTGGAGTGTCACGCGCGTCCGGATCTCCTACAATGAGCAGTTCTTC. Translated: CAWSVTRVRISYNEQFF. The full variable domain, its missing parts supplied by reference TRBV30 and TRBJ2-1, is SQTIHQWPATLVQPVGSPLSLECTVEGTSNPNLYWYRQAAGRGLQLLFYSVGIGQISSEVPQNLSASRPQDRQFILSSKKLLLSDSGFYLCAWSVTRVRISYNEQFFGPGTRLTVL.

This clonotype appeared many times. The chain uses TRBV5-5 and TRBJ1-5; D is unresolved. V dropped 0 bases and J dropped 5 bases, with 9 bases sitting between them. The CDR3 runs to 14 residues. Germline lookup yields CDR1 SGHKS and CDR2 YYEKEE (reference sequence). This CDR3 is CASSLDGVDQPQHF. In DNA form, the CDR3 reads TGTGCCAGCAGCTTGGACGGAGTTGATCAGCCCCAGCATTTT.

The gene calls are TRBV20-1 and TRBJ2-3, with 15 bases matching TRBD2. Trimming took 6 bases from V and 3 from J; bases not matched to a gene: 7. Germline V gene sequence: CDR1 DFQATT, CDR2 SNEGSKA (reference sequence). The CDR3 is 16 amino acids. The DNA of the CDR3 is TGCAGTGCACTAGGGACTAGCGGGGGGACTACAGATACGCAGTATTTT. Amino acid sequence: CSALGTSGGTTDTQYF.

This clonotype was counted ten times or more. The chain recombines TRBV6-6 with TRBJ2-7; D call uncertain. Germline lookup yields CDR1 MNHNY and CDR2 SVGAGI (reference sequence). Trimming took off 6 bases at V and 7 bases at J, with 13 bases between the two ends. This CDR3 spans 12 amino acids. The CDR3 DNA is TGTGCCAGCAGGACACCCCCAAGAGAGCAGTACTTC. Amino acid sequence: CASRTPPREQYF.

This clonotype was seen repeatedly, ten times or more. V usage is TRBV20-1 and J usage is TRBJ1-5; D gene unclear. Germline-derived CDR1 and CDR2 are DFQATT and SNEGSKA (reference sequence). The CDR3 totals 13 residues. V lost 6 bases and J 3 bases, leaving 12 bases between the germline ends. CDR3 in amino acids: CSALPGNNQPQHF. Here the CDR3 DNA reads TGCAGTGCCCTTCCAGGCAACAATCAGCCCCAGCATTTT.

The sample holds many counts of this clonotype. The rearrangement links TRBV7-3 to TRBJ2-3; tentatively, D is TRBD1 or TRBD2 (5 bases each). The CDR3 runs 14 residues. From germline, CDR1 is SGHTA and CDR2 FQGTGA. The germline V and J ends were trimmed by 2 bases and 4 bases, with 10 bases remaining between them. CDR3 nucleotides: TGTGCCAGCAGCTTAGGGACGCTGGCAGATACGCAGTATTTT. It is translated as CASSLGTLADTQYF. The full variable domain, in which reference TRBV7-3 and TRBJ2-3 provide the parts outside the CDR3, is GAGVSQTPSNKVTEKGKYVELRCDPISGHTALYWYRQSLGQGPEFLIYFQGTGAADDSGLPNDRFFAVRPEGSVSTLKIQRTERGDSAVYLCASSLGTLADTQYFGPGTRLTVL.

This clonotype occurred many times. The chain combines TRBV4-3 with TRBJ1-3; 11 positions match TRBD1. V was clipped by 0 bases and J by 3 bases; unmatched bases: 7. Germline CDR1 is LGHNA and CDR2 is YSLEER. The CDR3 extends over 18 amino acids. The CDR3 bases are TGCGCCAGCAGCCAAGATCTTGGGACAGGGGGTGGTGGAAACACCATATATTTT. Encoded protein: CASSQDLGTGGGGNTIYF.

This clonotype was recorded many times. The CDR3 sequence: CASTTDRLNSPLHF. CDR3 bases: TGTGCCAGCACCACGGACAGGCTGAATTCACCCCTCCACTTT. This chain links TRBV7-9 with TRBJ1-6; 7 nucleotides align to TRBD1. CDR3 length: 14 residues. The J segment lost 7 bases and the V segment lost 7 bases, leaving 7 bases of the junction unmatched. Per the germline V gene, CDR1 is SEHNR and CDR2 is FQNEAQ (reference sequence).

This clonotype was counted many times. The genes are TRBV6-2 or TRBV6-3 and TRBJ1-2, with D perhaps matching TRBD1 (5 bases). CDR1 MNHEY and CDR2 SVGEGT come from the germline V gene. V was cut by 2 bases and J by 6 bases, with 13 bases left in between. The CDR3 is 14 amino acids. This chain's CDR3 is CASSYKGIFDGYTF. Here the CDR3 DNA reads TGTGCCAGCAGTTACAAGGGGATTTTCGATGGCTACACCTTC.

This clonotype was seen repeatedly, ten times or more. The chain links TRBV2 to TRBJ1-4; 7 nucleotides agree with TRBD1. V shed 7 bases and J 6 bases; nucleotides not matched to a gene: 5. The CDR3 has 13 residues. Per germline, CDR1 SNHLY and CDR2 FYNNEI. The CDR3: CASTGQRHEKLFF. CDR3 DNA: TGTGCCAGCACGGGACAGCGACATGAAAAACTGTTTTTT.

This clonotype was counted ten times or more. The V gene is TRBV7-9, the J gene TRBJ2-6, with TRBD1 as a possible D gene (5 bases). The CDR3 is made up of 15 amino acids. The V end lost 3 bases, the J end lost 0 bases, and 6 bases lay between the germline ends. Germline CDR1 SEHNR, CDR2 FQNEAQ (reference sequence). CDR3 nucleotides: TGTGCCAGCAGCTTTCAGGGCTCTGGGGCCAACGTCCTGACTTTC. This codes for CASSFQGSGANVLTF.

This clonotype was found many times. This chain connects TRBV7-8 to TRBJ1-5; D is ambiguous. Germline assignment: CDR1 SGHVS and CDR2 FQNEAQ. The length of the CDR3 is 14 residues. V gave up 2 bases and J gave up 10 bases, with 15 bases separating them. DNA for the CDR3: TGTGCCAGCAGCTTACGGCGGACTATCAGCCCCCAGCATTTT. This sequence encodes CASSLRRTISPQHF.

This clonotype was seen at least ten times. CDR3 residues: CASRRDSQAYEQYV. In DNA form, the CDR3 reads TGTGCCAGCAGACGAGACAGTCAAGCCTACGAGCAGTACGTC. The chain combines TRBV2 with TRBJ2-7, with D possibly TRBD1 on 5 matching bases. The ends were cut back, 6 bases at V and 2 bases at J, with 14 bases in the middle. Germline CDR1 and CDR2: SNHLY and FYNNEI. The CDR3 covers 14 residues.

This clonotype was counted many times. The chain combines TRBV18 with TRBJ1-2; the D is unclear. Germline CDR1 is KGHSH and CDR2 is LQKENI. Deletions cut 2 bases from V and 8 bases from J, with 18 bases between. CDR3 size: 15 residues. The CDR3 nucleotides are TGTGCCAGCTCACCAGGGGTCCCAAGAGACGGGGGCTACACCTTC. Translated, it gives CASSPGVPRDGGYTF.

This clonotype was recorded many times. The chain is built from TRBV18 and TRBJ1-5, with D tentatively TRBD1 (5 bases). From germline, CDR1 is KGHSH and CDR2 LQKENI. V dropped 6 bases and J dropped 5 bases, with 17 bases sitting between them. This CDR3 region has 15 residues. The CDR3 loop reads CASSRVSPPDQPQHF. In nucleotides, the CDR3 is TGTGCCAGCTCCAGGGTCTCACCCCCTGATCAGCCCCAGCATTTT.

This clonotype was seen ten or more times. This chain links TRBV2 with TRBJ2-6; possibly TRBD2 for D (6 bases). V gave up 8 bases and J gave up 0 bases, with 17 bases separating them. There are 17 residues in the CDR3. Germline CDR1 and CDR2: SNHLY and FYNNEI. CDR3 loop: CASLPHGGVSGANVLTF. DNA for the CDR3: TGTGCCAGCCTGCCACACGGGGGAGTCTCTGGGGCCAACGTCCTGACTTTC.

The chain links TRBV6-6 to TRBJ1-5; 9 bases fit TRBD1. With 6 bases clipped from V and 4 bases from J, the junction kept 4 bases outside the gene matches. There are 14 residues in the CDR3. CDR1 is MNHNY and CDR2 is SVGAGI in the germline V gene (reference sequence). The CDR3 protein is CASRTGGWNQPQHF. Here the CDR3 DNA reads TGTGCCAGCAGAACAGGGGGCTGGAATCAGCCCCAGCATTTT.

This clonotype was recorded at least ten times. The gene calls are TRBV20-1 and TRBJ2-2; possibly TRBD1 for D (6 bases). Looked up from germline, CDR1 is DFQATT and CDR2 is SNEGSKA (reference sequence). Between the trimmed V and J ends, which lost 2 bases and 5 bases, there was a span of 9 bases. CDR3 length: 13 amino acids. The CDR3 region is CSARPQGTGELFF. CDR3 DNA sequence: TGCAGTGCTAGACCGCAGGGGACCGGGGAGCTGTTTTTT.

This clonotype was picked up many times. V is TRBV2 and J is TRBJ2-3; 8 positions match TRBD2. Unmatched junction bases numbered 5, after V lost 11 bases and J lost 1 base. Per germline, CDR1 SNHLY and CDR2 FYNNEI. The CDR3 sequence is 13 residues long. The CDR3 protein is CAASRGGTDTQYF. The CDR3 nucleotides are TGTGCCGCCTCGCGGGGGGGCACAGATACGCAGTATTTT.

This clonotype was picked up many times. The rearrangement uses TRBV24-1 and TRBJ2-3, with 12 bases matching TRBD2. With 3 bases clipped from V and 4 bases from J, the junction kept 4 bases outside the gene matches. CDR1 and CDR2 (germline): KGHDR, SFDVKD. The CDR3 is 16 amino acids. Here the CDR3 reads CATSDPGLAGPDTQYF. CDR3 nucleotides: TGTGCCACCAGTGATCCCGGACTAGCGGGGCCAGATACGCAGTATTTT.

At least ten counts were recorded for this clonotype. V gene TRBV4-2 combines with J gene TRBJ1-2; D is unresolved. Trimming left V 0 bases short and J 2 bases short, with 10 bases between. CDR1 is LGHNA and CDR2 is YNFKEQ in the germline V gene. The CDR3 runs to 15 residues. The DNA of the CDR3 is TGTGCCAGCAGCCAAGATCTTACACCAAACTATGGCTACACCTTC. Translated, it gives CASSQDLTPNYGYTF.

Ten or more counts support this clonotype. The rearrangement links TRBV5-1 to TRBJ1-1; possibly TRBD1 for D (6 bases). The CDR3 totals 17 residues. Germline V gene data show CDR1 as SGHRS and CDR2 as YFSETQ. V was trimmed by 2 bases and J by 6 bases, leaving 23 bases between them. CDR3 sequence (DNA): TGCGCCAGCAGCTTTAGAGGGGGGAATTTTGAGGCTTCTGAAGCTTTCTTT. The encoded protein is CASSFRGGNFEASEAFF.

Many counts were recorded for this clonotype. The rearrangement joins TRBV7-3 to TRBJ2-1; D might be TRBD1 or TRBD2, each matching 5 bases. This CDR3 has 13 residues. Germline loops: CDR1 SGHTA, CDR2 FQGTGA. V dropped 2 bases and J dropped 10 bases, with 12 bases sitting between them. CDR3 in DNA: TGTGCCAGCAGCTTAGGGACGTCGGGGGAGCAGTTCTTC. It codes for CASSLGTSGEQFF.

This clonotype was seen at least ten times. V is TRBV20-1 and J is TRBJ2-3; 11 bases are a match to TRBD2. CDR3 length equals 17 residues. The V and J ends lost 6 bases and 2 bases, in that order; junction bases with no gene match: 13. Germline CDR1 reads DFQATT; CDR2 reads SNEGSKA (reference sequence). CDR3 bases: TGCAGTGCGTCAAACACAGGACTAGCGGGCTACACAGATACGCAGTATTTT. Translated: CSASNTGLAGYTDTQYF.

This clonotype was recorded many times. The chain joins TRBV7-9 to TRBJ2-3; D gene unclear. Germline V gives CDR1 SEHNR, CDR2 FQNEAQ (reference sequence). Trimming pared 8 bases from V and 2 bases from J, leaving 11 bases between. The CDR3 sequence is 13 residues long. The CDR3, as DNA: TGTGCCAGCCAAGTGGGTCCCACAGATACGCAGTATTTT. Protein sequence: CASQVGPTDTQYF.

This clonotype was counted many times. V is TRBV20-1 and J is TRBJ1-3; TRBD1 aligns across 8 bases. Germline CDR1 and CDR2: DFQATT and SNEGSKA (reference sequence). The junction had 6 bases not matched to a gene; V was cut back by 6 bases and J by 2 bases. The CDR3 has 14 amino acids. The CDR3, as DNA: TGCAGTGCCGAGGACAGGGATCCTGGAAACACCATATATTTT. This gives the protein CSAEDRDPGNTIYF.